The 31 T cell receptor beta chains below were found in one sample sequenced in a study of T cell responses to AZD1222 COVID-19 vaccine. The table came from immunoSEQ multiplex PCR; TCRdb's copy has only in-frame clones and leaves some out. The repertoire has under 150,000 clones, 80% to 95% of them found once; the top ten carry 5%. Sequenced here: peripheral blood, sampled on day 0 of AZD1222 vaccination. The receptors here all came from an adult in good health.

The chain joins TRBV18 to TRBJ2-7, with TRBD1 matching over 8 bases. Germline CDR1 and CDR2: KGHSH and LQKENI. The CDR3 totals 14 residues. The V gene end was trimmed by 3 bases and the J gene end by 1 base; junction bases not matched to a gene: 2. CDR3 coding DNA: TGTGCCAGCTCACCGACAGGGGAGTCCTACGAGCAGTACTTC. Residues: CASSPTGESYEQYF.

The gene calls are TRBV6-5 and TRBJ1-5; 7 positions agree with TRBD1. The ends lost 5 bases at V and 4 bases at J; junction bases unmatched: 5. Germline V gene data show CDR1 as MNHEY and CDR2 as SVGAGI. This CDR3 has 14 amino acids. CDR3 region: CASSRQGTNQPQHF. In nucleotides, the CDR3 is TGTGCCAGCAGTCGACAGGGAACAAATCAGCCCCAGCATTTT.

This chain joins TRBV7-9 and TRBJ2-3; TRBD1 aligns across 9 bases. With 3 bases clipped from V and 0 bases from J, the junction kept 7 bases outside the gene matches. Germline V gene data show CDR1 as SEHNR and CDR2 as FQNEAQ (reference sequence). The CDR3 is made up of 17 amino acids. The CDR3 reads CASSFEWTGASTDTQYF. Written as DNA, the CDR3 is TGTGCCAGCAGCTTCGAATGGACAGGGGCAAGCACAGATACGCAGTATTTT. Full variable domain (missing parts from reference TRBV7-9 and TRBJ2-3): DTGVSQNPRHKITKRGQNVTFRCDPISEHNRLYWYRQTLGQGPEFLTYFQNEAQLEKSRLLSDRFSAERPKGSFSTLEIQRTEQGDSAMYLCASSFEWTGASTDTQYFGPGTRLTVL.

Written as DNA, the CDR3 is TGTGCCAGCTCACCATTGGACAGGTCGGATGGCTACACCTTC. The encoded protein is CASSPLDRSDGYTF. The chain joins TRBV18 to TRBJ1-2; 7 nucleotides agree with TRBD1. The CDR3 loop spans 14 amino acids. Germline assignment: CDR1 KGHSH and CDR2 LQKENI. The J segment lost 6 bases and the V segment lost 2 bases, leaving 6 bases of the junction unmatched.

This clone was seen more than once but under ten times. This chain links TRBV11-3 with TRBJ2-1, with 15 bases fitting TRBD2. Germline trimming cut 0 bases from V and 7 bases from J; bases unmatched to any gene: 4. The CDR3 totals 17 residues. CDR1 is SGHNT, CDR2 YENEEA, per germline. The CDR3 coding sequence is TGTGCCAGCAGCTTAGATACGGGACTAGCGGGGGGTAATGAGCAGTTCTTC. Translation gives CASSLDTGLAGGNEQFF.

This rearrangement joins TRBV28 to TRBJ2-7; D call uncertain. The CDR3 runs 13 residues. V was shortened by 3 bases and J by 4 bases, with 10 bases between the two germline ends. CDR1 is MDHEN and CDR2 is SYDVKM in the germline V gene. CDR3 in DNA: TGTGCCAGCAGTTTGTACAGCGAATACGAGCAGTACTTC. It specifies CASSLYSEYEQYF.

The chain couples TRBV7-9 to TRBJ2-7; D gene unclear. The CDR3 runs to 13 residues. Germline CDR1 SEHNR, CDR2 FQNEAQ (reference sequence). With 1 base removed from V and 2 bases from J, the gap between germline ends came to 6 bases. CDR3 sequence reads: CASSLEYPYEQYF. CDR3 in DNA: TGTGCCAGCAGCTTAGAATACCCCTACGAGCAGTACTTC.

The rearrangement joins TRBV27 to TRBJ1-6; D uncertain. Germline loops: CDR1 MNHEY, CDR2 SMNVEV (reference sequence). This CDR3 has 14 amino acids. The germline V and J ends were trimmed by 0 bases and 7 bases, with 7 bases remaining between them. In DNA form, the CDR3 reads TGTGCCAGCAGTTTATCGGCGGGGAATTCACCCCTCCACTTT. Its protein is CASSLSAGNSPLHF.

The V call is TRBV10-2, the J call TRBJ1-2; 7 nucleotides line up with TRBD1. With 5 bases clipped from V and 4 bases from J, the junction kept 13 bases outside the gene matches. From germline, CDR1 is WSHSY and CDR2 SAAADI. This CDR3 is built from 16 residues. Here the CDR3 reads CASSLDRDSSTYGYTF. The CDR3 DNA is TGCGCCAGCAGTCTAGACCGGGACAGCTCGACCTATGGCTACACCTTC.

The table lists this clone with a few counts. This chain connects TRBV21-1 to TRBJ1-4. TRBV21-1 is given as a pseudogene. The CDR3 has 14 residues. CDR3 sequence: CASSKEDGKEKLFF. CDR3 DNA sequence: TGTGCCAGCAGCAAAGAGGACGGGAAAGAAAAACTGTTTTTT.

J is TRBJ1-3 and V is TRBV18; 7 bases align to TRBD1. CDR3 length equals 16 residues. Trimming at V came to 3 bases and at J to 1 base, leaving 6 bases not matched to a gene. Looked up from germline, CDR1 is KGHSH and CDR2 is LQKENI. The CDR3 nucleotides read TGTGCCAGCTCACCTTGGGACAGACAATCTGGAAACACCATATATTTT. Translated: CASSPWDRQSGNTIYF. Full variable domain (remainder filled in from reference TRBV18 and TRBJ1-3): NAGVMQNPRHLVRRRGQEARLRCSPMKGHSHVYWYRQLPEEGLKFMVYLQKENIIDESGMPKERFSAEFPKEGPSILRIQQVVRGDSAAYFCASSPWDRQSGNTIYFGEGSWLTVV.

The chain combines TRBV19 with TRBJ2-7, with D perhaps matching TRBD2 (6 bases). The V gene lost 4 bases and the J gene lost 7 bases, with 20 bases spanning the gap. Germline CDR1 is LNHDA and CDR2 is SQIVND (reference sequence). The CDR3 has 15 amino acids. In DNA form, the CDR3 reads TGTGCCAGTAGTAAAACCCACCAGGGAGGCGGGGAGCAGTACTTC. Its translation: CASSKTHQGGGEQYF.

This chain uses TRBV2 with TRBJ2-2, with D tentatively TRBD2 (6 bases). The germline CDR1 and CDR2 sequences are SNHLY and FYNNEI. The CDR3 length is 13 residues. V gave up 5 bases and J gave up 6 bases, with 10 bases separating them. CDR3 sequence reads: CASSQLAPGELFF. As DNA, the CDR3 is TGTGCCAGCAGTCAACTAGCCCCCGGGGAGCTGTTTTTT. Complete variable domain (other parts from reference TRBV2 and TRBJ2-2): EPEVTQTPSHQVTQMGQEVILRCVPISNHLYFYWYRQILGQKVEFLVSFYNNEISEKSEIFDDQFSVERPDGSNFTLKIRSTKLEDSAMYFCASSQLAPGELFFGEGSRLTVL.

As DNA, the CDR3 is TGTGCCAGCCGCGGGAACCGGGCCAGCTCTGGAAACACCATATATTTT. Translation: CASRGNRASSGNTIYF. The V gene is TRBV2, the J gene TRBJ1-3; D ambiguous. The CDR3 is 16 residues long. The germline gives CDR1 SNHLY, CDR2 FYNNEI. Trimming shortened V by 8 bases and J by 0 bases, and 17 bases separated the two germline ends.

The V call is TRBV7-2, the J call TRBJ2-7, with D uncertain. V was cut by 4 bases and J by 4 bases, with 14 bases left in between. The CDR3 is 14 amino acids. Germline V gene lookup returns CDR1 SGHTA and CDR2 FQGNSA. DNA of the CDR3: TGTGCCAGCAGCTCCCCTTTTGTGGGATACGAGCAGTACTTC. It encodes CASSSPFVGYEQYF.

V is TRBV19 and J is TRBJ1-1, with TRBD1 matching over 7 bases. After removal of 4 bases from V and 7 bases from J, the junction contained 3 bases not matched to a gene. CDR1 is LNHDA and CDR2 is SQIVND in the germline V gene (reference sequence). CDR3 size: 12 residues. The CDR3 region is CASSNQGGEAFF. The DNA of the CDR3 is TGTGCCAGTAGTAATCAGGGGGGTGAAGCTTTCTTT. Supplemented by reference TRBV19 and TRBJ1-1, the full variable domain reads DGGITQSPKYLFRKEGQNVTLSCEQNLNHDAMYWYRQDPGQGLRLIYYSQIVNDFQKGDIAEGYSVSREKKESFPLTVTSAQKNPTAFYLCASSNQGGEAFFGQGTRLTVV.

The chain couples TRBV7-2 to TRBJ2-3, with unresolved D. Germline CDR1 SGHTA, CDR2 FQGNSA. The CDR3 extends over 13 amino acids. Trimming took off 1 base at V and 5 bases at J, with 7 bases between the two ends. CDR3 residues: CASSLGYGDTQYF. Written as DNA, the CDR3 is TGTGCCAGCAGCTTAGGGTACGGAGATACGCAGTATTTT.

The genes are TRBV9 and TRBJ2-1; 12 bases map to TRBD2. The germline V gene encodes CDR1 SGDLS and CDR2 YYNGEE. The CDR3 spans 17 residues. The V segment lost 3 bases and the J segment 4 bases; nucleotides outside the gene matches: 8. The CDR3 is CASSDAPGLAGYNEQFF. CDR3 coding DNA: TGTGCCAGCAGCGATGCCCCAGGACTAGCGGGATACAATGAGCAGTTCTTC.

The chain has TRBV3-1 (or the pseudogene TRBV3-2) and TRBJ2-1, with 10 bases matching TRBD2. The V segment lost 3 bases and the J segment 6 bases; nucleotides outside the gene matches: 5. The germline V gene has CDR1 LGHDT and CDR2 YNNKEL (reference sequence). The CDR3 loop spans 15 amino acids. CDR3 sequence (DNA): TGTGCCAGCAGCCACGGAGCGGGGGGGCTCAATGAGCAGTTCTTC. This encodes CASSHGAGGLNEQFF.

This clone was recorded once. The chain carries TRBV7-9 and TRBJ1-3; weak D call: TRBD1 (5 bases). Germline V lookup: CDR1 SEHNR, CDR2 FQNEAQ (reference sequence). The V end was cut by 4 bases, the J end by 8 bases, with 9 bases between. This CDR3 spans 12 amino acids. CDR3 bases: TGTGCCAGCAGCTACAGGTCTCACACCATATATTTT. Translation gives CASSYRSHTIYF.

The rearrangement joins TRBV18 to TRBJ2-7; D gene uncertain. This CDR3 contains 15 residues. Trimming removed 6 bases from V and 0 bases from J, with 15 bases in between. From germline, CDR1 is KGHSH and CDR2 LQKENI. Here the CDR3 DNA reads TGTGCCAGCTCCCCTGCGCCAGTGACCTCCTACGAGCAGTACTTC. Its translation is CASSPAPVTSYEQYF.

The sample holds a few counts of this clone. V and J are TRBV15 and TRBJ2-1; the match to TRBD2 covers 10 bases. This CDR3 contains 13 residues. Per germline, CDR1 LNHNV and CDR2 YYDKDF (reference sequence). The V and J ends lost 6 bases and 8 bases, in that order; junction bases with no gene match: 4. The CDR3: CATRSGGVDEQFF. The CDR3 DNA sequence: TGTGCCACCAGAAGCGGGGGGGTAGATGAGCAGTTCTTC.

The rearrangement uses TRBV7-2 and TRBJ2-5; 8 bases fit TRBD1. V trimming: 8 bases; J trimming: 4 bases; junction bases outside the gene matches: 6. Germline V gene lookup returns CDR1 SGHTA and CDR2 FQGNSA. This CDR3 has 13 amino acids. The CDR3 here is CASGGQGGETQYF. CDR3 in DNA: TGTGCCAGCGGCGGACAGGGCGGAGAGACCCAGTACTTC.

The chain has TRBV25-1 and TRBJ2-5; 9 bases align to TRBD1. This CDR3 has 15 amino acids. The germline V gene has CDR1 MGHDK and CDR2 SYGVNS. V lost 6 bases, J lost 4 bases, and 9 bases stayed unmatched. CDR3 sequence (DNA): TGTGCCAGCAGGGCACGACAGGGGGTAGCAGAGACCCAGTACTTC. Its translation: CASRARQGVAETQYF. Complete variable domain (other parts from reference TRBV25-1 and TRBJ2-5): EADIYQTPRYLVIGTGKKITLECSQTMGHDKMYWYQQDPGMELHLIHYSYGVNSTEKGDLSSESTVSRIRTEHFPLTLESARPSHTSQYLCASRARQGVAETQYFGPGTRLLVL.

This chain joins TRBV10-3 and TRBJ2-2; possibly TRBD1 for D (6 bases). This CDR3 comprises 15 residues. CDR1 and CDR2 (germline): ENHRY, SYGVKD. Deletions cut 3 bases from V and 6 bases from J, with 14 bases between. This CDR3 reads CAISDPGPGAGELFF. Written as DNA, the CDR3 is TGTGCCATCAGTGATCCGGGACCAGGGGCCGGGGAGCTGTTTTTT.

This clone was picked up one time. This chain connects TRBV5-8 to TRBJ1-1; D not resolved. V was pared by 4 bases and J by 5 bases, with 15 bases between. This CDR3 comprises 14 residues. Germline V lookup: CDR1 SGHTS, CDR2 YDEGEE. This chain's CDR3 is CASSVLAGKTEAFF. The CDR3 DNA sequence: TGTGCCAGCAGCGTCTTGGCGGGTAAAACTGAAGCTTTCTTT.

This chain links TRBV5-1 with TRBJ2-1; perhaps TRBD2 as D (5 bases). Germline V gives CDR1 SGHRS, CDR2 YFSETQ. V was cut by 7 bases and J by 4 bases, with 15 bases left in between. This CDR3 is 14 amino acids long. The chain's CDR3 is CASWTGSPYNEQFF. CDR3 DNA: TGCGCCAGCTGGACGGGGTCTCCTTACAATGAGCAGTTCTTC.

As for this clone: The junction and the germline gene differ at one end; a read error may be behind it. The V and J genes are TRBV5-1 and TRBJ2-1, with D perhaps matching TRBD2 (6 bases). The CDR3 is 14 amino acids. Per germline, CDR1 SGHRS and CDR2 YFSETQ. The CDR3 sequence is CASRPGTSSNEQFF. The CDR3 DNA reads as TGCGCCAGCAGGCCCGGGACTTCCTCCAATGAGCAGTTCTTC.

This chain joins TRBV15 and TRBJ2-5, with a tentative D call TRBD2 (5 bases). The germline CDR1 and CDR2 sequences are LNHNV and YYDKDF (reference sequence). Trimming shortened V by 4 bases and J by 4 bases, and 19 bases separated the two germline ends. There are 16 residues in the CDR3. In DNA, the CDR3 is TGTGCCACCAGCACGAAGGACGAACGGCGGGTAGAGACCCAGTACTTC. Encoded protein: CATSTKDERRVETQYF.

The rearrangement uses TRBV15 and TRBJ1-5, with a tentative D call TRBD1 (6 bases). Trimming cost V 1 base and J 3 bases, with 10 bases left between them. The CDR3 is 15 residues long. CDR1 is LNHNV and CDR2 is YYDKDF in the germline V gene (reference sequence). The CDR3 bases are TGTGCCACCAGCAGAGTTGGGGACAACAATCAGCCCCAGCATTTT. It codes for CATSRVGDNNQPQHF.

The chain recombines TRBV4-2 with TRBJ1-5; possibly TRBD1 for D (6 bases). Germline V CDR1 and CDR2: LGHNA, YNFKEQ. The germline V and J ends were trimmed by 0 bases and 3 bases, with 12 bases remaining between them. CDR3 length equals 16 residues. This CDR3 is CASSQEGHLVNQPQHF. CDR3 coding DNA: TGTGCCAGCAGCCAAGAGGGACATCTGGTCAATCAGCCCCAGCATTTT.